Below are 6 T cell receptor beta chains sequenced from a single sample in a study of T cell responses to AZD1222 COVID-19 vaccine. Assay: immunoSEQ multiplex PCR; the TCRdb copy retains only in-frame clones and omits some. The sample holds tens of thousands of clones; around 85% are singletons and the top ten take over 15%. The source material was peripheral blood, sampled on day 0 of AZD1222 vaccination. The receptor source for this set is an adult in good health.

This chain uses TRBV7-8 with TRBJ2-1; 9 bases line up with TRBD2. The CDR3 is 19 amino acids. Per germline, CDR1 SGHVS and CDR2 FQNEAQ. V trimming: 4 bases; J trimming: 1 base; junction bases outside the gene matches: 14. The CDR3 region is CASSSVPDTSGSSYNEQFF. In DNA form, the CDR3 reads TGTGCCAGCAGCTCAGTACCCGATACTAGCGGGTCATCCTACAATGAGCAGTTCTTC.

This clone was seen a few times. V and J are TRBV5-4 and TRBJ2-5; 8 nucleotides agree with TRBD2. The CDR3 is 16 residues long. Per the germline V gene, CDR1 is SGHNT and CDR2 is YYREEE (reference sequence). The junction had 11 bases not matched to a gene; V was cut back by 3 bases and J by 4 bases. CDR3 in DNA: TGTGCCAGCAGCTACACGGGACTAGTATACGGAGAGACCCAGTACTTC. This gives the protein CASSYTGLVYGETQYF. The full variable domain, completed using reference TRBV5-4 and TRBJ2-5, is ETGVTQSPTHLIKTRGQQVTLRCSSQSGHNTVSWYQQALGQGPQFIFQYYREEENGRGNFPPRFSGLQFPNYSSELNVNALELDDSALYLCASSYTGLVYGETQYFGPGTRLLVL.

The V call is TRBV28, the J call TRBJ1-2; maybe TRBD1 (6 bases). The V and J ends lost 5 bases and 8 bases respectively, with 21 bases between them. The CDR3 has 15 residues. Germline CDR1 MDHEN, CDR2 SYDVKM. CDR3 protein: CASSPPGLRGGGYTF. In DNA form, the CDR3 reads TGTGCCAGCAGTCCCCCGGGGCTTCGGGGGGGCGGCTACACCTTC.

V usage is TRBV9 and J usage is TRBJ1-4; no clear D. The germline CDR1 and CDR2 sequences are SGDLS and YYNGEE. The CDR3 runs 16 residues. Trimming stripped 0 bases from V and 7 bases from J, with 16 bases between. The CDR3 DNA follows: TGTGCCAGCAGCGTAGGTGGAGCTTGGGTTACTGAAAAACTGTTTTTT. Translating it yields CASSVGGAWVTEKLFF.

The V and J genes are TRBV4-2 and TRBJ1-2, with D unclear. V lost 0 bases, J lost 5 bases, and 13 bases lay in between. In germline, CDR1 is LGHNA, CDR2 YNFKEQ. This CDR3 has 15 amino acids. CDR3 residues: CASSQDEVAAYGYTF. CDR3 nucleotides: TGTGCCAGCAGCCAAGATGAAGTGGCGGCTTATGGCTACACCTTC.

This sequence joins TRBV19 and TRBJ1-2; D gene unclear. This CDR3 spans 11 amino acids. V was pared by 6 bases and J by 2 bases, with 4 bases between. CDR1 and CDR2 from the germline V gene are LNHDA and SQIVND (reference sequence). CDR3 sequence: CASSQNYGYTF. The DNA for the CDR3 is TGTGCCAGTAGCCAAAACTATGGCTACACCTTC.